A selection of T cell receptor beta chains follows, all from one sample in a study of regulatory T cells in long-lasting Graves disease. MiXCR, run by TCRdb on the multiplex PCR reads, gives a single entry per CDR3 protein. The sample lists 620,000 or so distinct CDR3 sequences, under 20% seen once, with 18% in the top ten. These data also featured in a second study, about T cells in Graves' hyperthyroidism and ophthalmopathy.

The sample was peripheral blood mononuclear cells (PBMCs), taken at new diagnosis, from a patient treated with antithyroid drugs. The source is a woman in her 30s with Graves disease. Each CDR3 is given with its conserved first and last residue. The order of the fields is V gene, clone size, D gene, J gene, CDR3 protein, CDR3 DNA. A D gene is named only where the DNA matches it firmly. Size tells how often a clone was seen (once, few, many) or the class of an expanded clone, and some rows leave it out.

V gene: TRBV18; clone size: .; D gene: .; J gene: TRBJ2-2; CDR3 protein: CASSPPGRANTGELFF; CDR3 DNA: TGTGCCAGCTCACCACCGGGACGTGCGAACACCGGGGAGCTGTTTTTT
V gene: TRBV5-1; clone size: .; D gene: TRBD1; J gene: TRBJ2-7; CDR3 protein: CASSPGTGRDEQYF; CDR3 DNA: TGCGCCAGCAGCCCCGGGACAGGCAGGGACGAGCAGTACTTC
V gene: TRBV11-2; clone size: many; D gene: .; J gene: TRBJ1-2; CDR3 protein: CASSLVGRRIYGYTF; CDR3 DNA: TGTGCCAGCAGCTTAGTGGGACGGCGGATATATGGCTACACCTTC
V gene: TRBV27; clone size: few; D gene: .; J gene: TRBJ1-6; CDR3 protein: CASSLNLGSPLHF; CDR3 DNA: TGTGCCAGCAGTTTAAACTTGGGATCACCCCTCCACTTT
V gene: TRBV11-2; clone size: .; D gene: .; J gene: TRBJ2-7; CDR3 protein: CASSLDYSRSYEQYF; CDR3 DNA: TGTGCCAGCAGCTTAGATTATAGCCGATCGTACGAGCAGTACTTC
V gene: TRBV20-1; clone size: few; D gene: .; J gene: TRBJ2-3; CDR3 protein: CSARAPVGDTQYF; CDR3 DNA: TGCAGTGCCCGGGCCCCAGTCGGAGATACGCAGTATTTT
V gene: TRBV5-1; clone size: once; D gene: TRBD2; J gene: TRBJ2-1; CDR3 protein: CASSFASGYNEQFF; CDR3 DNA: TGCGCCAGCAGCTTCGCTAGCGGCTACAATGAGCAGTTCTTC
V gene: TRBV19; clone size: .; D gene: TRBD1; J gene: TRBJ1-2; CDR3 protein: CASRRGQENYGYTF; CDR3 DNA: TGTGCCAGTAGGCGCGGACAGGAGAACTATGGCTACACCTTC
V gene: TRBV3-1; clone size: many; D gene: .; J gene: TRBJ2-1; CDR3 protein: CASSQVLARNEQFF; CDR3 DNA: TGTGCCAGCAGCCAAGTACTCGCTCGGAATGAGCAGTTCTTC
V gene: TRBV7-6; clone size: many; D gene: .; J gene: TRBJ2-1; CDR3 protein: CASSLPSGIPPAEQFF; CDR3 DNA: TGTGCCAGCAGCTTACCGTCCGGGATCCCCCCCGCTGAGCAGTTCTTC
V gene: TRBV19; clone size: few; D gene: TRBD1; J gene: TRBJ1-5; CDR3 protein: CASTPGTGNQPQHF; CDR3 DNA: TGTGCCAGTACCCCCGGGACAGGGAATCAGCCCCAGCATTTT
V gene: TRBV18; clone size: .; D gene: .; J gene: TRBJ1-3; CDR3 protein: CASSPPGGIGNTIYF; CDR3 DNA: TGTGCCAGCTCACCACCGGGAGGAATCGGAAACACCATATATTTT
V gene: TRBV7-2; clone size: many; D gene: .; J gene: TRBJ2-5; CDR3 protein: CASSLRAGTQYF; CDR3 DNA: TGTGCCAGCAGCTTAAGGGCGGGGACCCAGTACTTC
V gene: TRBV5-1; clone size: once; D gene: .; J gene: TRBJ1-1; CDR3 protein: CASSQLSAPGKLVNTEAFF; CDR3 DNA: TGTGCCAGCAGCCAACTCAGTGCCCCCGGGAAACTTGTGAACACTGAAGCTTTCTTT
V gene: TRBV30; clone size: few; D gene: TRBD2; J gene: TRBJ2-7; CDR3 protein: CAWSSRTSGSQQYF; CDR3 DNA: TGTGCCTGGAGTTCACGGACTAGCGGGAGTCAGCAGTACTTC
V gene: TRBV10-3; clone size: few; D gene: TRBD1; J gene: TRBJ2-1; CDR3 protein: CAINGQGNEQFF; CDR3 DNA: TGTGCCATCAACGGACAGGGCAATGAGCAGTTCTTC
V gene: TRBV11-3; clone size: .; D gene: .; J gene: TRBJ2-1; CDR3 protein: CASSLRLNNEQFF; CDR3 DNA: TGTGCCAGCAGCTTAAGACTGAACAATGAGCAGTTCTTC
V gene: TRBV2; clone size: .; D gene: .; J gene: TRBJ2-1; CDR3 protein: CASRKPTLDNEQFF; CDR3 DNA: TGTGCCAGCAGGAAGCCCACCCTTGACAATGAGCAGTTCTTC
V gene: TRBV5-1; clone size: few; D gene: TRBD1; J gene: TRBJ1-1; CDR3 protein: CASSVADRGGNTEAFF; CDR3 DNA: TGTGCCAGCAGCGTAGCTGACAGGGGGGGGAACACTGAAGCTTTCTTT
V gene: TRBV6-1; clone size: few; D gene: .; J gene: TRBJ1-5; CDR3 protein: CASGQHSNQPQHF; CDR3 DNA: TGTGCCAGCGGCCAGCATAGCAATCAGCCCCAGCATTTT
V gene: TRBV6-1; clone size: .; D gene: .; J gene: TRBJ2-3; CDR3 protein: CASWDPTFTDTQYF; CDR3 DNA: TGTGCCAGCTGGGACCCAACTTTCACAGATACGCAGTATTTT
V gene: TRBV2; clone size: many; D gene: .; J gene: TRBJ1-5; CDR3 protein: CASNREASNQPQHF; CDR3 DNA: TGTGCCAGCAATCGCGAGGCGAGCAATCAGCCCCAGCATTTT
V gene: TRBV20-1; clone size: few; D gene: .; J gene: TRBJ2-1; CDR3 protein: CSAKGVGSYNEQFF; CDR3 DNA: TGCAGTGCTAAGGGGGTCGGCTCCTACAATGAGCAGTTCTTC